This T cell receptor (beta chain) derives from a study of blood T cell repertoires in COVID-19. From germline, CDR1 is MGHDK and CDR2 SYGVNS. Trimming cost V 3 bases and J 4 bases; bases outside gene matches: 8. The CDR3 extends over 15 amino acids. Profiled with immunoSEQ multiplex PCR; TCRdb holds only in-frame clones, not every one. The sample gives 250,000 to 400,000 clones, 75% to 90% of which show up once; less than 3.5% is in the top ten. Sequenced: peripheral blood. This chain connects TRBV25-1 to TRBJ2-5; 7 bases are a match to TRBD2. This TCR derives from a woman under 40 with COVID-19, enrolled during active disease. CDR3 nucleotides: TGTGCCAGCAGTGATCCGTTGATAGCGGGAGAGACCCAGTACTTC. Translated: CASSDPLIAGETQYF.